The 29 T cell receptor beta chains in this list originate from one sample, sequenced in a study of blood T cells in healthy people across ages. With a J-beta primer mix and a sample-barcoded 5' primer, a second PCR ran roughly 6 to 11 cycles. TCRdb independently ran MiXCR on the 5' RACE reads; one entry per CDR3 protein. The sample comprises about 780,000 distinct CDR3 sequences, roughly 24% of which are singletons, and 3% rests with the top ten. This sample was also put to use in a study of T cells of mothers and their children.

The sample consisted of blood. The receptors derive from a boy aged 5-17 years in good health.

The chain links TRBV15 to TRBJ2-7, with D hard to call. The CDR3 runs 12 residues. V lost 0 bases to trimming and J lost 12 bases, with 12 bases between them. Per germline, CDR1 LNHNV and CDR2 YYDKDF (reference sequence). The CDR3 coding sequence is TGTGCCACCAGCAGAGATCTGACACCCCGGTACTTC. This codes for CATSRDLTPRYF. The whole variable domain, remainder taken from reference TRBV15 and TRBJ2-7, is DAMVIQNPRYQVTQFGKPVTLSCSQTLNHNVMYWYQQKSSQAPKLLFHYYDKDFNNEADTPDNFQSRRPNTSFCFLDIRSPGLGDTAMYLCATSRDLTPRYFGPGTRLTVT.

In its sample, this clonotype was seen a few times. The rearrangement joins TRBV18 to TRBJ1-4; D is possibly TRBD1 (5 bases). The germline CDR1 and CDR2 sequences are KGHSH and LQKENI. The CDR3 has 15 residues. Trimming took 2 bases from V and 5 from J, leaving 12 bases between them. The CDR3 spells CASSPGGSVNEKLFF. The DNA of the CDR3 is TGTGCCAGCTCACCAGGGGGATCGGTAAATGAAAAACTGTTTTTT.

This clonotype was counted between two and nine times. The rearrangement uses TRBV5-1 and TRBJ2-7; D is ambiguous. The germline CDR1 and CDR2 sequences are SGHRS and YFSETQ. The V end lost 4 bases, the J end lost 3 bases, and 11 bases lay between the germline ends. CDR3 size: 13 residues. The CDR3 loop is CASSLRNFYEQYF. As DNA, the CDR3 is TGCGCCAGCAGCCTACGAAACTTCTACGAGCAGTACTTC. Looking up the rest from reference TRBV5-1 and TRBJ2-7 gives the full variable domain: KAGVTQTPRYLIKTRGQQVTLSCSPISGHRSVSWYQQTPGQGLQFLFEYFSETQRNKGNFPGRFSGRQFSNSRSEMNVSTLELGDSALYLCASSLRNFYEQYFGPGTRLTVT.

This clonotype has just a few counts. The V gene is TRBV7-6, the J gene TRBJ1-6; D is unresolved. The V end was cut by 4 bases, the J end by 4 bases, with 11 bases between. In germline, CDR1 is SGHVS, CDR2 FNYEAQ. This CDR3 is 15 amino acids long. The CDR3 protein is CASSWVADYNSPLHF. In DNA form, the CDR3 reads TGTGCCAGCAGCTGGGTAGCAGATTATAATTCACCCCTCCACTTT.

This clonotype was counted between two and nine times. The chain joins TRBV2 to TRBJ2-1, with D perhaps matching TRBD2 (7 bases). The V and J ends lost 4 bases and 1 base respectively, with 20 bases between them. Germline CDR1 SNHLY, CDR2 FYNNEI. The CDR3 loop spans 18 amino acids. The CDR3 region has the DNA TGTGCCAGCAGTGCGGAGTCGGCGGGGGCGAGATCCTACAATGAGCAGTTCTTC. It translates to CASSAESAGARSYNEQFF.

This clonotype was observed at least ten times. The chain's CDR3 is CASSGTGGFRNEQYF. The CDR3 nucleotides are TGTGCCAGCAGTGGGACAGGAGGCTTTAGAAACGAGCAGTACTTC. The chain employs TRBV12-3 or TRBV12-4 and TRBJ2-7, with TRBD1 matching 8 bases. This CDR3 comprises 15 residues. The J segment lost 5 bases and the V segment lost 5 bases, leaving 11 bases of the junction unmatched.

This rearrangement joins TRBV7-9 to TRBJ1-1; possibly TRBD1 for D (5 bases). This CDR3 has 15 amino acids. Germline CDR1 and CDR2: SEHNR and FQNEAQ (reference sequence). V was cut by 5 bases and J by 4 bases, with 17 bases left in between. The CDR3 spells CASSPREGRGTEAFF. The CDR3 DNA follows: TGTGCCAGCAGCCCTCGTGAGGGGCGGGGCACTGAAGCTTTCTTT.

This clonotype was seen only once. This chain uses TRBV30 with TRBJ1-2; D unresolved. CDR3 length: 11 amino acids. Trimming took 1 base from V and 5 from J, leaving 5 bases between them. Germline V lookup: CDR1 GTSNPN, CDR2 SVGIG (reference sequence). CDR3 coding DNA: TGTGCCTGGAGTGGACAATATGGCTACACCTTC. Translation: CAWSGQYGYTF.

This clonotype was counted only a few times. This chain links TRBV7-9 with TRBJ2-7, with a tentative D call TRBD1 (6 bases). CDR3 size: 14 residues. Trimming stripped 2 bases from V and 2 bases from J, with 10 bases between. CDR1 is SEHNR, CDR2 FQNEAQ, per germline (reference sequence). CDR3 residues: CASSLRSGAYEQYF. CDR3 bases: TGTGCCAGCAGCTTAAGGTCAGGGGCCTACGAGCAGTACTTC.

The CDR3 region is CASRRQGLDRAFF. For the CDR3, the DNA is TGTGCCAGCAGACGTCAGGGGCTCGACCGGGCTTTCTTT. This sequence joins TRBV12-3 or TRBV12-4 and TRBJ1-1; tentatively, D is TRBD1 (6 bases). V gave up 6 bases and J gave up 11 bases, with 19 bases separating them. The CDR3 loop spans 13 amino acids.

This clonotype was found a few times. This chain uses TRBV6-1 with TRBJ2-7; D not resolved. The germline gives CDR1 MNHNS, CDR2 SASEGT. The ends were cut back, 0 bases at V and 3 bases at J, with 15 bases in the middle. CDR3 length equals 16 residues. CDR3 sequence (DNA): TGTGCCAGCAGTGAAGCGCTCGGTCAAGCAGGCTACGAGCAGTACGTC. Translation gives CASSEALGQAGYEQYV.

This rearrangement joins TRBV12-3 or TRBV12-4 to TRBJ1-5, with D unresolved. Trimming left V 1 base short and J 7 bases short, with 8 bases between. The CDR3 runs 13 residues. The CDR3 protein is CASSLVGRQPQHF. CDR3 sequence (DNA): TGTGCCAGCAGTTTAGTTGGGAGGCAGCCCCAGCATTTT.

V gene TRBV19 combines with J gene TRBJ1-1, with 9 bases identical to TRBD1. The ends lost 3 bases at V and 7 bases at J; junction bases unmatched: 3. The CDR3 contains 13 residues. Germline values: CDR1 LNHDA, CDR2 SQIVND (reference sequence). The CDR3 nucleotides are TGTGCCAGTAGTATCACAGGGGGCTATGAAGCTTTCTTT. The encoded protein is CASSITGGYEAFF.

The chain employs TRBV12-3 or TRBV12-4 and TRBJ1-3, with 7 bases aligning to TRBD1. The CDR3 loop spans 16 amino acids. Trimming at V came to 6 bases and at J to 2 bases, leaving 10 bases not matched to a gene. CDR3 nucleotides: TGTGCCAGCAGCCCGTCGACCAGGGGGGCTGGAAACACCATATATTTT. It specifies CASSPSTRGAGNTIYF.

CDR3 protein: CASSTSGGSAQYF. The CDR3 bases are TGCGCCAGCAGTACTAGCGGGGGATCGGCCCAGTACTTC. This chain connects TRBV10-2 to TRBJ2-5; 11 nucleotides line up with TRBD2. V lost 5 bases to trimming and J lost 9 bases; unmatched junction nucleotides: 5. The CDR3 loop spans 13 amino acids. CDR1 is WSHSY, CDR2 SAAADI, per germline.

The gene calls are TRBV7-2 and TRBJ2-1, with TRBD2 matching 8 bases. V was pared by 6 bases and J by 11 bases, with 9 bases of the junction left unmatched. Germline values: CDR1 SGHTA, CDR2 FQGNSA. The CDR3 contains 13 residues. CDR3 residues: CASRSPTSVKQFF. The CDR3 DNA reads TGTGCCAGCAGAAGCCCGACTAGCGTCAAGCAGTTCTTC.

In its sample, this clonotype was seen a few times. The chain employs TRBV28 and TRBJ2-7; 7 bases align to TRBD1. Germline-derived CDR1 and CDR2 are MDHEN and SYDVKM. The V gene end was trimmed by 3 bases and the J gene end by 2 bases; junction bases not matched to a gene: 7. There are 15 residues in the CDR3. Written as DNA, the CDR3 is TGTGCCAGCAGTTTTGGGACAGCAGACACCTACGAGCAGTACTTC. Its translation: CASSFGTADTYEQYF.

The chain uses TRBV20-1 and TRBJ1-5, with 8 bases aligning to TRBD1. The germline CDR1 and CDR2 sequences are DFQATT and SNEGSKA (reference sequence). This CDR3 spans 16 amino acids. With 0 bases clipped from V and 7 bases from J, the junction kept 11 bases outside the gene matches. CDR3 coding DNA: TGCAGTGCTAGAGATTTATTACAGGGGGTGGACCAGCCCCAGCATTTT. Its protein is CSARDLLQGVDQPQHF.

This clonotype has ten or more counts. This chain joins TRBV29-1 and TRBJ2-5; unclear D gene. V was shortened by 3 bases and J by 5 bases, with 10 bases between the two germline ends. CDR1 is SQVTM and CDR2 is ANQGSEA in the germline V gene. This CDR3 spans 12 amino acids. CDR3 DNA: TGCAGCGTTGAGCGCAGCTCCGAGACCCAGTACTTC. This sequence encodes CSVERSSETQYF. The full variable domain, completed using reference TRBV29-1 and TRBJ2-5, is SAVISQKPSRDICQRGTSLTIQCQVDSQVTMMFWYRQQPGQSLTLIATANQGSEATYESGFVIDKFPISRPNLTFSTLTVSNMSPEDSSIYLCSVERSSETQYFGPGTRLLVL.

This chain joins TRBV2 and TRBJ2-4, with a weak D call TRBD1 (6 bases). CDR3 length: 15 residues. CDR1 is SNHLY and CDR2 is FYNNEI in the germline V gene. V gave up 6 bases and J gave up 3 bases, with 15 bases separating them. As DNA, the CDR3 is TGTGCCAGCAGCCCAGGGGTTATTGGCAAAAACATTCAGTACTTC. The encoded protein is CASSPGVIGKNIQYF.

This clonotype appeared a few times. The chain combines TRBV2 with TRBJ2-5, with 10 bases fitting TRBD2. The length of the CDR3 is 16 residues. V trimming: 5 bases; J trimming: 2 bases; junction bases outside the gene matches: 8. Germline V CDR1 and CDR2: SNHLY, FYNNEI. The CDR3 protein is CASSRSVAGGQETQYF. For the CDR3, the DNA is TGTGCCAGCAGTCGGTCGGTAGCGGGGGGACAAGAGACCCAGTACTTC.

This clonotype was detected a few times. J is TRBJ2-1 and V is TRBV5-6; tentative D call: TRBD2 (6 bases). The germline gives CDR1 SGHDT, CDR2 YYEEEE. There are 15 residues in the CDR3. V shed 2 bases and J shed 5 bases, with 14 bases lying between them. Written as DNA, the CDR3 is TGTGCCAGCAGCTTTGTAAGGGGCGGGAACAATGAGCAGTTCTTC. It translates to CASSFVRGGNNEQFF. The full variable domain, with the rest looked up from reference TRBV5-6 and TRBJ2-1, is DAGVTQSPTHLIKTRGQQVTLRCSPKSGHDTVSWYQQALGQGPQFIFQYYEEEERQRGNFPDRFSGHQFPNYSSELNVNALLLGDSALYLCASSFVRGGNNEQFFGPGTRLTVL.

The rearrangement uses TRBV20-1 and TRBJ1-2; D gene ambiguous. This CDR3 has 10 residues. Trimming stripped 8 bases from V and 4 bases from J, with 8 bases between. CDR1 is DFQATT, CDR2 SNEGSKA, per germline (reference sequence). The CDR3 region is CSTSSYGYTF. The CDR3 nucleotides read TGCAGTACCTCTTCCTATGGCTACACCTTC.

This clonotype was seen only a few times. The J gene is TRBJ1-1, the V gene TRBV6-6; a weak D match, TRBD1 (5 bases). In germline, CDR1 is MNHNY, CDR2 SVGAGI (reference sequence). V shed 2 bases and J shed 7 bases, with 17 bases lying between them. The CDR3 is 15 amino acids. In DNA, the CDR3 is TGTGCCAGCAGTTACGGCCCGCGGCAGGGCGTTGAAGCTTTCTTT. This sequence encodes CASSYGPRQGVEAFF.

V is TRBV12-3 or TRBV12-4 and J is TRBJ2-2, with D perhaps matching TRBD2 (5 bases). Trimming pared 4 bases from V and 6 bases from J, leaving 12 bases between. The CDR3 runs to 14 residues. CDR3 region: CASSSSRGAGELFF. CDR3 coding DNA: TGTGCCAGCAGTTCCTCTCGGGGTGCCGGGGAGCTGTTTTTT.

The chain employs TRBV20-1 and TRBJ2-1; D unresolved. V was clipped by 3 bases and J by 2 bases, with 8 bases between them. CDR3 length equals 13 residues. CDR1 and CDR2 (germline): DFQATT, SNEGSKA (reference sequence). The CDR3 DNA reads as TGCAGTGCTAGCGGGTCAGCCTACAATGAGCAGTTCTTC. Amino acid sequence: CSASGSAYNEQFF.

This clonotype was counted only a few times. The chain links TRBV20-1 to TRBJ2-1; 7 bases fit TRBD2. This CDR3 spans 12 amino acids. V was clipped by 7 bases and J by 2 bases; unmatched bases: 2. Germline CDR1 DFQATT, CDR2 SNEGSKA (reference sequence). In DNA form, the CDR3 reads TGCAGTGGGGAGGGCGCCTACAATGAGCAGTTCTTC. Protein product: CSGEGAYNEQFF.

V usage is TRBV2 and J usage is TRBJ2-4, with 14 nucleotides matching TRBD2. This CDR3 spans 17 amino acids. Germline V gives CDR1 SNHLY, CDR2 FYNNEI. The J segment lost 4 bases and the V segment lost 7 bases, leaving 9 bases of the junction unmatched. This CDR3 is CASTAGTSGGPKNIQYF. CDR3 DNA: TGTGCCAGCACCGCCGGGACTAGCGGGGGCCCTAAAAACATTCAGTACTTC.

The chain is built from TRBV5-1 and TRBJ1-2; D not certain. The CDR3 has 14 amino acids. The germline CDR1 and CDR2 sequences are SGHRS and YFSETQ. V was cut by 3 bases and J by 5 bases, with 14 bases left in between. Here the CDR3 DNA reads TGCGCCAGCAGCTCCCCGGGGATAGGATATGGCTACACCTTC. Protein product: CASSSPGIGYGYTF.